This TCR beta chain came from a study of OX40 agonist ivuxolimab in advanced cancers. Study at large: Those treated in dose escalation had hepatocellular carcinoma, melanoma, renal cell cancer or head and neck cancer. Study observations and caveats: Dose levels from 0.1 to 3.0 mg/kg saw CD4+ and CD8+ blood T cells expand clonally by week 6. Expanded clones belonging to CD8+ T cells outnumbered, on average, those of CD4+.

The V gene end was trimmed by 4 bases and the J gene end by 0 bases; junction bases not matched to a gene: 3. This CDR3 region has 15 residues. Per the germline V gene, CDR1 is MNHEY and CDR2 is SVGAGI. Remarks on this clone: Its antigen is not known.

The method was immunoSEQ multiplex PCR; TCRdb's version includes in-frame clones alone and lacks a portion of them. Here the sample spans roughly 17,000 clones, about 80% being singletons. The source material was CD4+ or CD8+ T cells sorted from blood, sampled in a trial of the OX40 agonist ivuxolimab. This chain uses TRBV6-5 with TRBJ1-5, with 7 bases that match TRBD1. The sequence was obtained from an adult with an advanced solid tumor such as melanoma, head and neck, liver or kidney cancer. The CDR3 loop reads CASSWTGDSNQPQHF. The CDR3 bases are TGTGCCAGCAGTTGGACAGGCGATAGCAATCAGCCCCAGCATTTT.